The 7 T cell receptor beta chains below come from one sample, sequenced in a study of blood T cell repertoires in COVID-19. Using immunoSEQ multiplex PCR, the repertoire was profiled, and TCRdb retains in-frame clones only, with some absent. The sample shows 20,000 to 25,000 clones, 85% to 90% of them seen only once. The sample taken for sequencing was peripheral blood. The origin of the receptors is a man aged 45-60 years with active COVID-19.

J is TRBJ1-1 and V is TRBV12-3 or TRBV12-4; 7 bases are shared with TRBD1. V dropped 8 bases and J dropped 2; count of bases not matched to a gene: 5. This CDR3 spans 13 amino acids. CDR3 nucleotides: TGTGCCAGCGGAAGACAGGGAAACACTGAAGCTTTCTTT. It encodes CASGRQGNTEAFF.

The chain recombines TRBV6-5 with TRBJ2-5, with 7 bases matching TRBD1. The germline CDR1 and CDR2 sequences are MNHEY and SVGAGI. Trimming at V came to 2 bases and at J to 1 base, leaving 7 bases not matched to a gene. This CDR3 is built from 16 residues. CDR3 residues: CASSYTGVGFQETQYF. CDR3 DNA sequence: TGTGCCAGCAGTTACACAGGGGTCGGGTTCCAAGAGACCCAGTACTTC.

V is TRBV9 and J is TRBJ2-2; tentatively, D is TRBD2 (5 bases). V was pared by 3 bases and J by 3 bases, with 18 bases between. The CDR3 extends over 17 amino acids. The V gene's germline CDR1 is SGDLS and CDR2 YYNGEE. CDR3 in amino acids: CASSDGSENGDTGELFF. CDR3 DNA sequence: TGTGCCAGCAGCGACGGTTCGGAGAACGGGGACACCGGGGAGCTGTTTTTT.

V usage is TRBV12-3 or TRBV12-4 and J usage is TRBJ2-2; the match to TRBD1 covers 8 bases. This CDR3 comprises 13 residues. J lost 4 bases, V lost 8 bases, and 3 bases had no gene match. CDR3 coding DNA: TGTGCCAGCGTGGACAGGGCCACCGGGGAGCTGTTTTTT. Encoded protein: CASVDRATGELFF.

The genes are TRBV5-6 and TRBJ2-3, with TRBD1 as a possible D gene (6 bases). The CDR3 has 14 residues. Germline assignment: CDR1 SGHDT and CDR2 YYEEEE. V was cut by 3 bases and J by 8 bases, with 16 bases left in between. The CDR3 DNA follows: TGTGCCAGCAGCTCTCGGACAGTTCCAGTTACGCAGTATTTT. Its translation is CASSSRTVPVTQYF. The full variable domain, with the rest looked up from reference TRBV5-6 and TRBJ2-3, is DAGVTQSPTHLIKTRGQQVTLRCSPKSGHDTVSWYQQALGQGPQFIFQYYEEEERQRGNFPDRFSGHQFPNYSSELNVNALLLGDSALYLCASSSRTVPVTQYFGPGTRLTVL.

The gene calls are TRBV9 and TRBJ2-2; 10 nucleotides line up with TRBD2. V was pared by 4 bases and J by 6 bases, with 9 bases of the junction left unmatched. Germline V gene lookup returns CDR1 SGDLS and CDR2 YYNGEE. The CDR3 runs to 16 residues. The CDR3 nucleotides are TGTGCCAGCAGCCCCCCAAGCGGGGGGGGACCCGGGGAGCTGTTTTTT. This gives the protein CASSPPSGGGPGELFF.

The V and J genes are TRBV29-1 and TRBJ2-1; D not resolved. Germline loops: CDR1 SQVTM, CDR2 ANQGSEA. The V end lost 4 bases, the J end lost 9 bases, and 25 bases lay between the germline ends. The CDR3 sequence is 16 residues long. For the CDR3, the DNA is TGCAGCGTTGTTACCCCGGCCAGCCCCCGGCCGGGTGAGCAGTTCTTC. Its protein is CSVVTPASPRPGEQFF.